This T cell receptor (beta chain) was retrieved from a study of shared clonotypes between healthy human individuals (dated by TCRdb to the early 2020s). For the wider study: Three men and a couple of women, aged 18 to 49 years, made up the cohort. Different laboratories and diverse techniques were used to prepare libraries and sequence TCR repertoires, to increase sequencing depth and limit assay-specific biases. To estimate repertoire size and how much clonotype sharing occurs between individuals, the study deeply sequenced the blood TCR repertoires of about five healthy adults. Leukapheresis yielded between about 0.94 and 8.9 billion PBMCs per donor. Per donor, three plates each were used for CD4 naive and CD4 memory, two for CD8 naive, and one for CD8 memory.

V trim: 4 bases; J trim: 5 bases; unmatched bases: 6. Spanning cysteine to phenylalanine, the CDR3 consists of 14 amino acids. This entry keeps only the CDR3 DNA: 42 bases, framed from base 1. The germline V gene supplies CDR1 MNHNS and CDR2 SASEGT. The study at large found these results: When several donors were compared, the shared fraction of clonotypes was around 5% for naive CD4, less than 4% for naive CD8, about 2.5% for memory CD4, and approximately 0.4% for memory CD8. Pairwise subsampling led to the expectation that sequencing depth would affect the degree of clonotype sharing among donors. Clonotypes shared by all four sorted-subset donors showed higher generation probabilities than non-shared clonotypes. Sampling was restricted to blood, and TCR repertoires in tissue are likely to differ from TCR repertoires in blood. Because the study included only a small number of donors, the genetic and exposure-history diversity represented was limited. Even with the large sequencing depth, rarefaction of the sorted-subset datasets indicated that sequencing was incomplete. Naive subsets generally had larger estimated clonotype richness than memory subsets.

TCR CDR3 regions were amplified from genomic DNA by multiplex PCR using the deep immunoSEQ assay. For each cell subset, the extracted genomic DNA was distributed evenly across all wells of several immunoSEQ 96-well plates, and each plate served as one replicate. For sorted subsets, 150 to 250 ng of genomic DNA, equivalent to around 29,000 T cell genomes, went into each replicate PCR. Purified libraries were quantified with a Qubit 3.0 fluorometer, sized on a Bioanalyzer 2100, and re-quantified with the KAPA Library Quantification kit. Each immunoSEQ 96-well plate was sequenced on its own single-read 150-cycle Illumina NextSeq 550 flow cell. Per the original workflow: Because the immunoSEQ output held only junctional sequences and lacked quality scores, the filtering could not match the filtering applied to full-length reads. Sequences were annotated with PyIR, a Python wrapper for IgBLAST v1.9, and V/J genes and CDR3 were assigned using IMGT germline references. Reads were removed for weak V/J assignments (E-value above 1e-6), missing CDR3, stop codons, out-of-frame junctions, or ambiguous translated residues. V3J clonotypes were defined by identical inferred V gene, J gene, and CDR3 amino acid sequence. Percentage overlap between repertoires was calculated by dividing the number of shared unique clonotypes by the size of the smaller repertoire. Repertoire richness was assessed with RTK rarefaction, the Chao1 estimator, and Recon v2.1 estimates of unobserved clonotypes. For all TCRbeta clonotypes obtained by the gDNA method from a few donors, generation probabilities were computed with OLGA. TCRdb took over this immuneACCESS table, retaining in-frame rearrangements with V and J assigned. Such tables are incomplete; in checked studies, under half of the missing clones stem from an unresolved V gene, and the remainder is unexplained. V, J and clone size are those of that table, while D and trimming were read from the DNA. The sample yields under 2.5 million clones; 85% to 95% were counted once. Approximately 0.39% of the sample lies in the top ten.

A word on this clone: Its antigen is not yet known. Base-call qualities are not available, and no considerably larger clone is one nucleotide away.

The donors were healthy, HIV-negative adults who had no recently reported acute infections or vaccinations. Every donor was a Caucasian adult living in Nashville, Tennessee, USA. Magnetic negative selection was used to enrich CD4+ T cells, after which naive cells were positively selected on CD45RA and the negative fraction became the memory subset. Blood was obtained by leukapheresis, after which PBMCs were separated by Ficoll-Histopaque density gradient centrifugation and cryopreserved in liquid nitrogen vapor phase. Purity and quantity of every magnetically sorted T cell population were checked by analytical flow cytometry. Each sorted fraction had its genomic DNA isolated and then quantified by UV absorbance on a Nanodrop 2000c.

This TCR was recovered from a man younger than 35 in good health. Some clones in this sample may be carry-over from other donors' samples. The sequenced material came from naive CD4+ T cells from PBMCs. The sample's cell subset or site, from its label and the paper: CD45RA+ positively selected. This chain is built from TRBV6-1 and TRBJ2-5; TRBD2 agrees with 8 junctional bases. CDR3 sequence: CASSAGGGLETQYF. The DNA sequence reads TGTGCCAGCAGTGCGGGAGGGGGGCTGGAGACCCAGTACTTC.